This T cell receptor beta chain is drawn from a study of early T cells in non-severe SARS-CoV-2 infection (dated by TCRdb to the early 2020s). For the study in its entirety: Because TCR sequencing relied on bulk RNA taken from unsorted whole blood, pairing of alpha and beta chains was not possible.

The library came from 5' RACE. The sample was run on a NextSeq 500. In the TCR library protocol, unique molecular identifiers were attached to individual cDNA molecules to correct for PCR bias and sequencing error. TCR alpha and beta chains were both sequenced, and the abundances of alpha and beta sequences in each sample were closely correlated with each other. The study's processing was this. Decombinator V4 was used to annotate TCR sequences for V gene, J gene and CDR3. Expanded TCRs were defined as changing significantly between any two time points under a Poisson model with p below 0.0001. Abundances of TCRs were expressed as counts per million after normalisation to the total number of TCRs sequenced in each sample. TRAV1-2 paired with TRAJ12, TRAJ20 or TRAJ33 defined MAIT TCRs, while TRAV10 paired with TRAJ18 defined iNKT TCRs. VDJdb, accessed 1 November 2021, was searched for CMV, EBV and SARS-CoV-2 annotated TCRs, excluding TCRs annotated for multiple antigens. TCRdb trimmed public reads at Q25 via fastp, called clones via MiXCR and kept in-frame beta chains. Each record represents a unique CDR3 protein, reported with the most common genes and DNA among its rows. These V and J calls originate from TCRdb's pipeline instead of the authors' own analysis. The sample records tens of thousands of distinct CDR3 sequences, 9.5% of which are singletons. 5.9% of the sample is held by the ten biggest clonotypes.

A case-control design nested within a healthcare worker cohort in London, UK, was used, with weekly nasopharyngeal swab PCR tests and blood sampling performed. Between 23 and 31 March 2020, the week of the UK lockdown, healthcare workers were enrolled and then followed up weekly for as long as 16 weeks. From cysteine to phenylalanine, the CDR3 is 13 amino acids long. Of the read, only the CDR3 DNA is kept; its 39 bases are in frame from base 1. The germline ends are 9 bases apart after V is trimmed by 2 bases and J by 7 bases. Per the germline V gene (reference sequence), SSHAT is the CDR1 and FNYEAQ is the CDR2. A few counts support this clonotype. There is no known antigen for this receptor. Base qualities are not provided; no much larger clone lies one nucleotide away. Broader findings and caveats from the paper: VDJdb matching was skewed toward anti-spike CD8 responses and likely underestimated virus-specific expansions by missing private and CD4 specificities.

The sample consisted of whole blood. The rearranged chain carries TRBV7-7 and TRBJ2-1; the best D guess is TRBD2, with 6 bases matching. The clonotype comes from an adult who was a healthcare worker with PCR-confirmed SARS-CoV-2 infection or an uninfected control (not recorded which). The CDR3 region: CASSLNRGNEQFF. DNA sequence: TGTGCCAGCAGCTTAAACCGGGGGAATGAGCAGTTCTTC.